This TCR beta chain came from a study of CD8+ T cells in alopecia areata. With regard to this clone: Its antigen is not identified.

The germline V gene encodes CDR1 MDHEN and CDR2 SYDVKM. The V end was cut by 1 base, the J end by 3 bases, with 12 bases between. The CDR3 covers 15 residues. RNA, once extracted, was reverse transcribed into cDNA for use as the sequencing template. The data were produced by immunoSEQ multiplex PCR, yet TCRdb's version contains in-frame clones alone and is incomplete. There are about 110,000 clones in the sample; roughly 55% occur only once, and approximately 23% lies in the top ten. The study team obtained lesional scalp punch biopsies and peripheral blood from alopecia areata patients. Overall study results and limits: Sharing of TCR sequences between patients (possibly for HLA-related reasons) was less clear than in mice. Scalp samples also yield sequences from resident alphabeta T cells of normal skin. Lesional tissue from the scalp (especially in alopecia totalis/universalis) showed higher clonality than normal scalp.

Sequencing input: NKG2D-low CD8+ T cells sorted from blood. The chain uses TRBV28 and TRBJ2-5; TRBD1 is a possible D gene (6 bases). This receptor was identified in a human donor with alopecia areata. CDR3 DNA sequence: TGTGCCAGCAGTTTATCTCGCAGGGACAAAGAGACCCAGTACTTC. Translated: CASSLSRRDKETQYF.